A single sample is the source of the 6 T cell receptor beta chains below, sequenced in a study of T cell changes during pregnancy in multiple sclerosis. The assay was immunoSEQ multiplex PCR, and TCRdb's table has in-frame clones only and misses some. The table records tens of thousands of clones, approximately 94% of them present only once. The sequencing used CD8+ T cells from peripheral blood mononuclear cells, collected before pregnancy. The source of these receptors is a female donor with multiple sclerosis, enrolled in a pregnancy study.

The CDR3 sequence is CASSYLRGEAQETQYF. The CDR3 coding sequence is TGTGCCAGCAGTTACCTCCGGGGGGAGGCCCAAGAGACCCAGTACTTC. The chain couples TRBV6-5 to TRBJ2-5; 7 bases fit TRBD2. This CDR3 region has 16 residues. Per the germline V gene, CDR1 is MNHEY and CDR2 is SVGAGI. The V and J ends lost 2 bases and 1 base, in that order; junction bases with no gene match: 7.

The chain employs TRBV27 and TRBJ1-4; D may be TRBD1 (5 bases). The CDR3 runs 16 residues. The germline V and J ends were trimmed by 5 bases and 3 bases, with 16 bases remaining between them. CDR1 is MNHEY, CDR2 SMNVEV, per germline (reference sequence). The CDR3 sequence is CASSLTLQAANEKLFF. DNA for the CDR3: TGTGCCAGCAGTCTAACCTTACAGGCCGCTAATGAAAAACTGTTTTTT.

The chain employs TRBV11-3 and TRBJ2-1; D uncertain. Germline V lookup: CDR1 SGHNT, CDR2 YENEEA. This CDR3 spans 11 amino acids. Trimming removed 5 bases at V and 7 bases at J, with 6 bases between. The CDR3 bases are TGTGCCAGCAGCCTGCTAAATGAGCAGTTCTTC. Amino acids: CASSLLNEQFF.

The chain recombines TRBV21-1 with TRBJ1-5; the table's D call TRBD1 went unverified against the DNA. TRBV21-1 is a documented pseudogene. The CDR3 is 19 amino acids. The CDR3 DNA is TGTGCCAGCAGCAAACCTACGGTAGAGGGGGTTTTTGGCAATCAGCCCCAGCATTTT. Its translation: CASSKPTVEGVFGNQPQHF.

V usage is TRBV27 and J usage is TRBJ2-2; D uncertain. V was clipped by 3 bases and J by 5 bases, with 7 bases between them. Per germline, CDR1 MNHEY and CDR2 SMNVEV (reference sequence). The CDR3 length is 13 residues. For the CDR3, the DNA is TGTGCCAGCAGTTTTTCATTTACCGGGGAGCTGTTTTTT. Its translation: CASSFSFTGELFF.

This clone was recorded once. The rearrangement joins TRBV5-1 to TRBJ2-4, with D perhaps TRBD2 (6 bases). Per germline, CDR1 SGHRS and CDR2 YFSETQ. V gave up 0 bases and J gave up 1 base, with 14 bases separating them. There are 17 residues in the CDR3. CDR3 loop: CASSLAQRGLAKNIQYF. The CDR3 nucleotides are TGCGCCAGCAGCTTGGCCCAACGGGGGTTGGCCAAAAACATTCAGTACTTC.